The 20 T cell receptor beta chains given below trace back to one sample, sequenced in a study of shared clonotypes between healthy human individuals. Some clones are missing from TCRdb's copy, which holds only in-frame ones; the method was immunoSEQ multiplex PCR. The table includes under 600,000 clones, approximately 94% detected once. Sequencing was performed on naive CD4+ T cells sorted from blood. Subset defined: CD45RA+ positively selected. The receptors derive from a woman aged 25 to 39 in good health.

The CDR3 DNA is TGCAGCGTCAAACCCCAAGAGACCCAGTACTTC. It specifies CSVKPQETQYF. The chain has TRBV29-1 and TRBJ2-5; no clear D gene. Germline loops: CDR1 SQVTM, CDR2 ANQGSEA. There are 11 residues in the CDR3. Trimming removed 6 bases from V and 1 base from J, with 6 bases in between. Together with reference TRBV29-1 and TRBJ2-5, the CDR3 gives the full variable domain: SAVISQKPSRDICQRGTSLTIQCQVDSQVTMMFWYRQQPGQSLTLIATANQGSEATYESGFVIDKFPISRPNLTFSTLTVSNMSPEDSSIYLCSVKPQETQYFGPGTRLLVL.

This clone was recorded once. The chain couples TRBV28 to TRBJ2-1; 12 bases map to TRBD2. Per germline, CDR1 MDHEN and CDR2 SYDVKM. CDR3 size: 16 residues. The J segment lost 4 bases and the V segment lost 2 bases, leaving 3 bases of the junction unmatched. The CDR3 region has the DNA TGTGCCAGCAGTTTAATCGGGACTAGCGGGTACAATGAGCAGTTCTTC. It encodes CASSLIGTSGYNEQFF. Complete variable domain (other parts from reference TRBV28 and TRBJ2-1): DVKVTQSSRYLVKRTGEKVFLECVQDMDHENMFWYRQDPGLGLRLIYFSYDVKMKEKGDIPEGYSVSREKKERFSLILESASTNQTSMYLCASSLIGTSGYNEQFFGPGTRLTVL.

V is TRBV10-3 and J is TRBJ2-2; D is unresolved. The V gene lost 4 bases and the J gene lost 0 bases, with 9 bases spanning the gap. CDR1 ENHRY and CDR2 SYGVKD come from the germline V gene. The CDR3 sequence is 15 residues long. The CDR3 DNA reads as TGTGCCATCAGTGTTAGTGTACCGAACACCGGGGAGCTGTTTTTT. Residues: CAISVSVPNTGELFF.

J is TRBJ1-4 and V is TRBV2; D gene ambiguous. Trimming took 5 bases from V and 5 from J, leaving 15 bases between them. This CDR3 is built from 15 residues. Germline V gene data show CDR1 as SNHLY and CDR2 as FYNNEI. CDR3 coding DNA: TGTGCCAGCAGTAAGATGTTGCCCACAAATGAAAAACTGTTTTTT. As protein: CASSKMLPTNEKLFF.

V usage is TRBV5-1 and J usage is TRBJ2-3; 12 positions agree with TRBD2. Germline CDR1 is SGHRS and CDR2 is YFSETQ. Trimming took 4 bases from V and 4 from J; bases not matched to a gene: 7. The CDR3 runs to 16 residues. CDR3 sequence reads: CASSLQTSGSADTQYF. The CDR3, as DNA: TGCGCCAGCAGCCTGCAGACTAGCGGGAGCGCAGATACGCAGTATTTT.

This chain uses TRBV28 with TRBJ1-5; D may be TRBD1 (5 bases). Trimming left V 7 bases short and J 4 bases short, with 14 bases between. Germline V CDR1 and CDR2: MDHEN, SYDVKM. The CDR3 runs 14 residues. This CDR3 reads CASITGRGNQPQHF. CDR3 in DNA: TGTGCCAGCATCACCGGGAGGGGAAATCAGCCCCAGCATTTT. The full variable domain, in which reference TRBV28 and TRBJ1-5 provide the parts outside the CDR3, is DVKVTQSSRYLVKRTGEKVFLECVQDMDHENMFWYRQDPGLGLRLIYFSYDVKMKEKGDIPEGYSVSREKKERFSLILESASTNQTSMYLCASITGRGNQPQHFGDGTRLSIL.

The chain recombines TRBV5-1 with TRBJ2-1; D unclear. The CDR3 sequence is 15 residues long. Germline V gives CDR1 SGHRS, CDR2 YFSETQ. The V end was cut by 0 bases, the J end by 2 bases, with 9 bases between. CDR3 residues: CASSLGGETYNEQFF. DNA of the CDR3: TGCGCCAGCAGCTTGGGTGGGGAAACCTACAATGAGCAGTTCTTC.

V usage is TRBV2 and J usage is TRBJ1-1; tentatively, D is TRBD1 (5 bases). V was shortened by 6 bases and J by 5 bases, with 13 bases between the two germline ends. The CDR3 runs 13 residues. Germline V CDR1 and CDR2: SNHLY, FYNNEI. In DNA, the CDR3 is TGTGCCAGCAGGTCCAAAGGGGTAACTGAAGCTTTCTTT. Translating gives CASRSKGVTEAFF.

The chain recombines TRBV2 with TRBJ1-5; no clear D. V shed 5 bases and J shed 6 bases, with 11 bases lying between them. CDR1 and CDR2 (germline): SNHLY, FYNNEI. This CDR3 contains 13 residues. The CDR3 protein is CASSLTVVQPQHF. For the CDR3, the DNA is TGTGCCAGCAGTCTGACGGTAGTTCAGCCCCAGCATTTT.

This clone came up once. This rearrangement joins TRBV5-6 to TRBJ2-7; possibly TRBD2 for D (5 bases). V was cut by 2 bases and J by 0 bases, with 12 bases left in between. Germline loops: CDR1 SGHDT, CDR2 YYEEEE. The CDR3 covers 15 residues. CDR3 in DNA: TGTGCCAGCAGCTTCCGGACTTCGCACTCCTACGAGCAGTACTTC. Translating it yields CASSFRTSHSYEQYF.

The genes are TRBV6-1 and TRBJ1-2; D is undetermined. The V gene's germline CDR1 is MNHNS and CDR2 SASEGT. The CDR3 runs 16 residues. V lost 2 bases and J 2 bases, leaving 15 bases between the germline ends. CDR3: CASSELKSRPNYGYTF. In DNA, the CDR3 is TGTGCCAGCAGTGAACTTAAATCACGGCCCAACTATGGCTACACCTTC.

The chain recombines TRBV18 with TRBJ1-5; 11 bases match TRBD1. Germline lookup yields CDR1 KGHSH and CDR2 LQKENI. The CDR3 is made up of 14 amino acids. V shed 2 bases and J 6 bases; nucleotides not matched to a gene: 0. In DNA, the CDR3 is TGTGCCAGCTCACCAGGGACAGGGGGTCAGCCCCAGCATTTT. The encoded protein is CASSPGTGGQPQHF.

The V gene is TRBV2, the J gene TRBJ2-7, with 9 positions matching TRBD1. The J segment lost 4 bases and the V segment lost 7 bases, leaving 14 bases of the junction unmatched. CDR3 length: 16 amino acids. Germline V gene data show CDR1 as SNHLY and CDR2 as FYNNEI. CDR3 region: CASKLQTGQGIYEQYF. Here the CDR3 DNA reads TGTGCCAGCAAACTACAAACCGGACAGGGGATTTACGAGCAGTACTTC.

The chain carries TRBV6-6 and TRBJ2-7, with 7 nucleotides matching TRBD1. The germline gives CDR1 MNHNY, CDR2 SVGAGI (reference sequence). J gave up 12 bases and V 2 bases, and 10 bases lay outside the gene matches. The CDR3 contains 13 residues. As DNA, the CDR3 is TGTGCCAGCAGTTACGGGGACAGCACTCCCGGGTACTTC. As protein: CASSYGDSTPGYF.

The chain carries TRBV7-9 and TRBJ1-1; 7 bases align to TRBD1. The length of the CDR3 is 14 residues. Germline V CDR1 and CDR2: SEHNR, FQNEAQ (reference sequence). V lost 2 bases and J lost 3; bases outside the gene matches: 3. CDR3 protein: CASSLQGGDTEAFF. DNA of the CDR3: TGTGCCAGCAGCTTACAGGGGGGAGACACTGAAGCTTTCTTT.

The rearrangement joins TRBV30 to TRBJ2-1; D unclear. Trimming removed 0 bases from V and 4 bases from J, with 7 bases in between. Germline lookup yields CDR1 GTSNPN and CDR2 SVGIG (reference sequence). The CDR3 has 13 amino acids. The CDR3, as DNA: TGTGCCTGGAGTGTACAGACGTACAATGAGCAGTTCTTC. This sequence encodes CAWSVQTYNEQFF.

This clone showed up just once. The chain links TRBV7-2 to TRBJ1-1, with 7 positions matching TRBD1. The CDR3 sequence is 16 residues long. V dropped 0 bases and J dropped 5; count of bases not matched to a gene: 9. Germline CDR1 and CDR2: SGHTA and FQGNSA. The CDR3 region has the DNA TGTGCCAGCAGCTTAGCGCAAGGGGGCGTATTAACTGAAGCTTTCTTT. Translation gives CASSLAQGGVLTEAFF.

This chain connects TRBV5-4 to TRBJ2-7, with TRBD1 identical over 10 bases. Germline V lookup: CDR1 SGHNT, CDR2 YYREEE (reference sequence). V shed 2 bases, J shed 5 bases, and the junction held 7 bases outside the gene matches. There are 15 residues in the CDR3. CDR3 sequence reads: CASSFPGQGSHEQYF. The CDR3 coding sequence is TGTGCCAGCAGCTTTCCGGGACAGGGGTCCCACGAGCAGTACTTC. Combining the CDR3 with reference TRBV5-4 and TRBJ2-7 gives the whole variable domain ETGVTQSPTHLIKTRGQQVTLRCSSQSGHNTVSWYQQALGQGPQFIFQYYREEENGRGNFPPRFSGLQFPNYSSELNVNALELDDSALYLCASSFPGQGSHEQYFGPGTRLTVT.

The chain is built from TRBV5-8 and TRBJ1-5; D is undetermined. The germline V gene has CDR1 SGHTS and CDR2 YDEGEE. The CDR3 is made up of 15 amino acids. Trimming cost V 0 bases and J 1 base, with 8 bases left between them. The CDR3 coding sequence is TGTGCCAGCAGCTTGGAAGGATTGAGCAATCAGCCCCAGCATTTT. Protein: CASSLEGLSNQPQHF.

This chain connects TRBV7-6 to TRBJ2-5, with unresolved D. The J call is doubtful: the DNA matches TRBJ2-7 better. The CDR3 extends over 12 amino acids. The germline V gene has CDR1 SGHVS and CDR2 FNYEAQ. CDR3 nucleotides: TGTGCCAGCAGCTTAGACGAATACGAGCAGTACTTC. It specifies CASSLDEYEQYF.